This T cell receptor beta chain was found in a study of shared T cell receptors in the human thymus. Sequenced by immunoSEQ multiplex PCR; TCRdb stores in-frame clones only, minus some. The table has 700,000 or so clones, 70% to 90% seen once. From germline, CDR1 is SGHRS and CDR2 YFSETQ. This CDR3 has 16 residues. Trimming removed 4 bases from V and 0 bases from J; junction bases left unmatched: 6. This same sample was also part of a study on human thymus T cells. As that study records: Resected material from corrective heart surgery provided the thymus tissue analysed.

The specimen was thymocytes. The chain couples TRBV5-1 to TRBJ2-1; 8 bases fit TRBD1. The sequence was obtained from a girl younger than two with a congenital heart defect. The CDR3 DNA sequence: TGCGCCAGCAGCCGCGACAGGGGATCCTCCTACAATGAGCAGTTCTTC. Protein product: CASSRDRGSSYNEQFF.